This TCR beta chain was found in a study of T cell repertoires in cytomegalovirus infection. This clonotype was picked up a small number of times. Antigen unknown. Germline V gives CDR1 MNHNY, CDR2 SVGAGI (reference sequence). V lost 0 bases, J lost 1 base, and 13 bases lay in between. This CDR3 is 17 amino acids long. Using its own MiXCR run on the reads, TCRdb lists one record per CDR3 protein. The sample has about 310,000 distinct CDR3 sequences; more than 20% are singletons. The source is a human donor in good health (CMV status not recorded). Some clones in this sample may be carry-over from other donors' samples. The J gene is TRBJ1-3, the V gene TRBV6-6; TRBD1 is a possible D gene (6 bases). This sample comprised cultured PBMCs, obtained from culture after CMV antigen stimulation. The CDR3 sequence: CASSYSTDRQSGNTIYF. The CDR3, as DNA: TGTGCCAGCAGTTACTCAACCGACAGGCAGTCTGGAAACACCATATATTTT.